A selection of T cell receptor beta chains follows, all from one sample in a study of T cells after yellow fever vaccination. TCRdb reanalysed the 5' RACE reads using MiXCR and keeps one entry per CDR3 protein. The table records under 250,000 distinct CDR3 sequences, around 7% of them present only once. The sample was CD4+ T cells sorted from PBMCs, taken 15 days after the yellow fever booster vaccination. These receptors came from a man aged 25 to 45 who received the YFV17D yellow fever vaccine. CDR3s include the opening cysteine and the closing phenylalanine or tryptophan. D genes are given only for firm matches. The listing skips clone size in some rows; elsewhere it reads once, few, many or a size class.

d_gene,len,j_gene,v_gene,abundance,CDR3nt,CDR3aa
.,15,TRBJ1-1,TRBV7-6,few,TGTGCCAGCAGCCCCCGGGCGGGAACAAACACTGAAGCTTTCTTT,CASSPRAGTNTEAFF
.,14,TRBJ2-3,TRBV10-3,many,TGTGCCATCAAGCTCAGCGGAGTTGCAGATACGCAGTATTTT,CAIKLSGVADTQYF
.,15,TRBJ2-5,TRBV3-1,few,TGTGCCAGCAGCCAAGCCACAGGGCCGCGGGAGACCCAGTACTTC,CASSQATGPRETQYF
TRBD1,13,TRBJ1-1,TRBV12-3/TRBV12-4,.,TGTGCCAGCAGTCTATACAGGGGATCTGAAGCTTTCTTT,CASSLYRGSEAFF
TRBD2,16,TRBJ2-3,TRBV20-1,few,TGCAGTGCTAAGGGGACTAGCGGACACTCCACAGATACGCAGTATTTT,CSAKGTSGHSTDTQYF
TRBD1,15,TRBJ2-4,TRBV7-2,.,TGTGCCAGCAGCTTAGCCGCGACAGGGTTTAACATTCAGTACTTC,CASSLAATGFNIQYF
.,15,TRBJ2-2,TRBV4-1,many,TGCGCCAGCAGCTTTAAAGGAGTTCCCACCGGGGAGCTGTTTTTT,CASSFKGVPTGELFF
.,15,TRBJ2-5,TRBV6-5,many,TGTGCCAGCAGTTGGGGGGGCAGGGGGCAAGAGACCCAGTACTTC,CASSWGGRGQETQYF
TRBD1,14,TRBJ1-4,TRBV6-2/TRBV6-3,.,TGTGCCAGCAGTTCTCCGACAGGGTCTGGAAAACTGTTTTTT,CASSSPTGSGKLFF
.,15,TRBJ2-7,TRBV5-5,many,TGTGCCAGCCGTCTACGGGTAGCAGGGAGCTACGAGCAGTACTTC,CASRLRVAGSYEQYF
.,15,TRBJ1-4,TRBV5-1,.,TGCGCCAGCAGCCCCGGACCCGGAGGTATACAAAAACTGTTTTTT,CASSPGPGGIQKLFF
.,16,TRBJ2-6,TRBV19,.,TGTGCCAGTAGTATTGAAAGGGGATCTGGGGCCAACGTCCTGACTTTC,CASSIERGSGANVLTF
.,16,TRBJ1-1,TRBV7-8,few,TGTGCCAGCAGCTTAGCTGGTGGTCGACCGCGCACTGAAGCTTTCTTT,CASSLAGGRPRTEAFF
.,11,TRBJ2-7,TRBV7-9,.,TGTGCCAGCAGCTCCCGTGAGGAGCAGTACTTC,CASSSREEQYF
.,13,TRBJ2-7,TRBV5-1,many,TGCGCCAGCGCGGAAGTCTTCGGTACTGAGCAGTACTTC,CASAEVFGTEQYF
.,13,TRBJ2-2,TRBV20-1,many,TGCAGTGCTAGACTAGTGAACACCGGGGAGCTGTTTTTT,CSARLVNTGELFF
.,12,TRBJ2-3,TRBV7-2,many,TGTGCCAGCAGCCCCATGGGAGATACGCAGTATTTT,CASSPMGDTQYF
TRBD1,16,TRBJ1-2,TRBV5-1,.,TGCGCCAGCAGCTTGGCCCGGGGACAGGGTCAGGATGGCTACACCTTC,CASSLARGQGQDGYTF
.,15,TRBJ2-1,TRBV7-8,.,TGTGCCAGCAGCTTAGAATGGGGAGGCTACAATGAGCAGTTCTTC,CASSLEWGGYNEQFF
TRBD2,17,TRBJ2-5,TRBV11-2,.,TGTGCCAGCAGCTTGGGACTAGCGGGATACTATATAGAGACCCAGTACTTC,CASSLGLAGYYIETQYF
.,12,TRBJ1-5,TRBV24-1,.,TGTGCCACCAGCGAGGGGGGTCAGCCCCAGCATTTT,CATSEGGQPQHF
.,15,TRBJ2-3,TRBV7-2,.,TGTGCCGCTGGGGGTGAGGACAGCGGCACAGATACGCAGTATTTT,CAAGGEDSGTDTQYF
.,15,TRBJ2-7,TRBV5-1,.,TGCGCCAGCAGCCCGGGGGGCCAGGGGATCTACGAGCAGTACTTC,CASSPGGQGIYEQYF
TRBD1,15,TRBJ2-1,TRBV5-6,.,TGTGCCAGCAGCGCGGGACAGGGGCCCTACAATGAGCAGTTCTTC,CASSAGQGPYNEQFF
TRBD1,15,TRBJ1-4,TRBV20-1,.,TGCTGTGCTAGAGTAAAGACAGGGAACAATGAAAAACTGTTTTTT,CCARVKTGNNEKLFF
.,14,TRBJ2-7,TRBV5-5,many,TGTGCCAGCAGCCCAACCCCGGGGATGAGGGAGCAGTACTTC,CASSPTPGMREQYF
TRBD2,16,TRBJ2-3,TRBV12-5,many,TGTGCTAGTGGTCTTGGACTAGCGGGAATCACAGATACGCAGTATTTT,CASGLGLAGITDTQYF
.,15,TRBJ2-2,TRBV5-1,few,TGCGCCAGCAGCTTGCAGGGGCGCGGGACCGGGGAGCTGTTTTTT,CASSLQGRGTGELFF
.,14,TRBJ2-1,TRBV4-3,few,TGCGCCAGCAGCCAGGGCAGGGCCTCCGATGAGCAGTTCTTC,CASSQGRASDEQFF
TRBD2,16,TRBJ2-7,TRBV7-2,.,TGTGCCAGCAGCTCCGGGACTAGCGGGAGTTTTAATGAGCAGTACTTC,CASSSGTSGSFNEQYF
.,11,TRBJ1-4,TRBV7-9,few,TGTGCCAGCAGCTTAGAGAAGAGACTGTTTTTT,CASSLEKRLFF
.,13,TRBJ2-7,TRBV20-1,.,TGCAGTGCGCCGGGGCGGGGATCCTACGAGCAGTACTTC,CSAPGRGSYEQYF
TRBD2,15,TRBJ2-1,TRBV28,few,TGTGCCAGCAAGCCGGGGGGGTCTAGATACAATGAGCAGTTCTTC,CASKPGGSRYNEQFF
.,14,TRBJ1-5,TRBV15,few,TGTGCCACCAGCAGAGATGGGGGGGATCAGCCCCAGCATTTT,CATSRDGGDQPQHF
TRBD1,15,TRBJ2-1,TRBV6-1,.,TGTGCCAGCGACATACCGGGACAGGGGGCCCATGAGCAGTTCTTC,CASDIPGQGAHEQFF
TRBD2,14,TRBJ2-7,TRBV25-1,many,TGTGCCAGCAGTGGTAGCGGGAGCTCCTACGAGCAGTACTTC,CASSGSGSSYEQYF
.,15,TRBJ1-2,TRBV7-9,many,TGTGCCAGCAGCTTTTCAATCGCGCCGACCTATGGCTACACCTTC,CASSFSIAPTYGYTF
.,15,TRBJ1-6,TRBV27,many,TGTGCCAGCAGTTTAGAAGGCTCCTATAATTCACCCCTCCACTTT,CASSLEGSYNSPLHF
.,17,TRBJ1-2,TRBV7-8,few,TGTGCCAGCAGCTTTGGGGGGAGCAGGGAAAGGACATTTGGCTACACCTTC,CASSFGGSRERTFGYTF
TRBD2,17,TRBJ2-2,TRBV9,few,TGTGCCAGCAGTACCCCCCTAGCGGGAGGGGTCACCGGGGAGCTGTTTTTT,CASSTPLAGGVTGELFF
TRBD2,14,TRBJ2-7,TRBV20-1,few,TGCAGTGCTATATGGGCTAGCGGGAACTACGAGCAGTACTTC,CSAIWASGNYEQYF
.,19,TRBJ2-2,TRBV15,.,TGTGCCACCAGCAGAAGTCCCACCTTTTGGGCCGCCCCACCCGGGGAGCTGTTTTTT,CATSRSPTFWAAPPGELFF
.,11,TRBJ2-2,TRBV20-1,.,TGCAGTGCTACCTGGAACGGGGAGCTGTTTTTT,CSATWNGELFF
.,13,TRBJ2-2,TRBV3-1,many,TGTGCCAGCAGCGCTGGCGGTCCTGGGGAGCTGTTTTTT,CASSAGGPGELFF
.,13,TRBJ2-7,TRBV19,few,TGTGCCAGTAGTAAGCAGGCGGCCCACGAGCAGTACTTC,CASSKQAAHEQYF
TRBD1,19,TRBJ2-3,TRBV4-3,.,TGCGCCAGCAGCCAAGATACTTACCAGGGGGAGCGCGGCACAGATACGCAGTATTTT,CASSQDTYQGERGTDTQYF
.,14,TRBJ2-7,TRBV20-1,many,TGCAGTGCTCGACCCGGGACACTCTCCTACGAGCAGTACTTC,CSARPGTLSYEQYF
.,14,TRBJ1-2,TRBV7-8,.,TGTGCCAGCAGCCAGCCGGGAACAAACTATGGCTACACCTTC,CASSQPGTNYGYTF
.,15,TRBJ2-1,TRBV19,few,TGTGCCAGTAGTAGATGGGAGGGGGCCTACAATGAGCAGTTCTTC,CASSRWEGAYNEQFF
.,14,TRBJ1-4,TRBV29-1,many,TGCAGCGTTGGCGTGGGCCTAACTAATGAAAAACTGTTTTTT,CSVGVGLTNEKLFF
TRBD2,21,TRBJ2-3,TRBV7-3,many,TGTGCCAGCAGCAACGTCAGACTAGCGGGGGGCGGAGGGGGTAGCACAGATACGCAGTATTTT,CASSNVRLAGGGGGSTDTQYF
TRBD2,15,TRBJ2-2,TRBV5-1,many,TGCGCCAGCAGCTTGGATGTTAGCGGGAGCGGGGAGCTGTTTTTT,CASSLDVSGSGELFF
.,13,TRBJ2-7,TRBV18,few,TGTGCCAGCTCACCACAAGGGTCCGGCGAGCAGTACTTC,CASSPQGSGEQYF
.,17,TRBJ2-1,TRBV6-2/TRBV6-3,.,TGTGCCAGCAGTTACTCAATAGCGGAGAGCTCCTACAATGAGCAGTTCTTC,CASSYSIAESSYNEQFF
.,13,TRBJ2-1,TRBV12-3/TRBV12-4,many,TGTGCCAGCAGTTTACTAACGTTCAATGAGCAGTTCTTC,CASSLLTFNEQFF